This TCR beta chain was documented in a study of shared clonotypes between healthy human individuals. Study results and limitations: In having few donors, the study represented limited genetic and exposure-history diversity.

CDR1 and CDR2 (germline): LGHNT, FRNRAP. V lost 7 bases and J lost 9; bases outside the gene matches: 9. This CDR3 has 13 amino acids. An even split of each subset's genomic DNA across several immunoSEQ plates was performed. Some clones are missing from TCRdb's copy, which holds only in-frame ones; the method was immunoSEQ multiplex PCR. The data contain fewer than 600,000 clones, around 74% of them singletons. Of note for this clone: The target antigen is unknown.

The receptor was isolated from a woman in her forties in good health. Some clones in this sample may be carry-over from other donors' samples. The chain recombines TRBV12-5 with TRBJ2-5; the match to TRBD1 covers 9 bases. Sequencing input: PBMCs. The CDR3 DNA reads TGTGCTAGTGCCTCGGGACAGGGTGGTTCCCAGTACTTC. Its translation is CASASGQGGSQYF.